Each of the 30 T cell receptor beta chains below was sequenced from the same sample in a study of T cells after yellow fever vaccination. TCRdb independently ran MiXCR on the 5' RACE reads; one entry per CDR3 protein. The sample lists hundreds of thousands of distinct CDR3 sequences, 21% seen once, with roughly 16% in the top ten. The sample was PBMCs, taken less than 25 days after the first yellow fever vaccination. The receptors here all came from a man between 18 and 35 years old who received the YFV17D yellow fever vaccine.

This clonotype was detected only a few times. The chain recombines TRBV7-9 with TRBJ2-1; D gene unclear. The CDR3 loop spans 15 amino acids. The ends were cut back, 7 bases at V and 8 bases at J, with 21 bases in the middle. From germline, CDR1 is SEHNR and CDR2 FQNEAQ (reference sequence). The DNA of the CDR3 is TGTGCCAGCACCGCAATGGGTCTATTCTCGGATGAGCAGTTCTTC. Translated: CASTAMGLFSDEQFF. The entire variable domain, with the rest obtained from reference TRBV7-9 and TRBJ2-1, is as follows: DTGVSQNPRHKITKRGQNVTFRCDPISEHNRLYWYRQTLGQGPEFLTYFQNEAQLEKSRLLSDRFSAERPKGSFSTLEIQRTEQGDSAMYLCASTAMGLFSDEQFFGPGTRLTVL.

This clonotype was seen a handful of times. DNA for the CDR3: TGTGCCAGCAGTGAATTTGGGTATAGCACAGATACGCAGTATTTT. Protein product: CASSEFGYSTDTQYF. The chain couples TRBV6-1 to TRBJ2-3; D gene unclear. From germline, CDR1 is MNHNS and CDR2 SASEGT. CDR3 length: 15 amino acids. Trimming removed 2 bases at V and 0 bases at J, with 9 bases between.

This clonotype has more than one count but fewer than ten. DNA of the CDR3: TGTGCCAGCAGCGCCACAAGCGCACAAGAGACCCAGTACTTC. Translated, it gives CASSATSAQETQYF. This sequence joins TRBV7-2 and TRBJ2-5; the D is unclear. V was pared by 5 bases and J by 2 bases, with 12 bases between. The CDR3 contains 14 residues. CDR1 and CDR2 (germline): SGHTA, FQGNSA.

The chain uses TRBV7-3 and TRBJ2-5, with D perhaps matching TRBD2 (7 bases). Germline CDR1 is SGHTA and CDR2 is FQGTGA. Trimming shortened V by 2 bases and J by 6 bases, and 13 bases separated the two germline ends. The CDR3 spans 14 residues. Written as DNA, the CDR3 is TGTGCCAGCAGCTTAGCGGGGGCCACGCAGACCCAGTACTTC. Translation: CASSLAGATQTQYF.

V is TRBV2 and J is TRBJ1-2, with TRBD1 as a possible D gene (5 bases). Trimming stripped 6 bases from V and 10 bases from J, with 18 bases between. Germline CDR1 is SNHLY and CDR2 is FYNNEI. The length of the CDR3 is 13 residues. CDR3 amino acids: CASSLLSGQDYTF. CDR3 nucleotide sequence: TGTGCCAGCAGCCTGCTGTCAGGGCAAGACTACACCTTC.

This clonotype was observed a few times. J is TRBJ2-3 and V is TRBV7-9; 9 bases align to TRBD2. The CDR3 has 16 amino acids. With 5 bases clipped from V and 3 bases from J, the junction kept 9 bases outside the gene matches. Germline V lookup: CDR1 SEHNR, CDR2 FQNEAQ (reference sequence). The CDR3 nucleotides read TGTGCCAGCAGCCACCTCCTGACTAGCGGTACAGATACGCAGTATTTT. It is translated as CASSHLLTSGTDTQYF.

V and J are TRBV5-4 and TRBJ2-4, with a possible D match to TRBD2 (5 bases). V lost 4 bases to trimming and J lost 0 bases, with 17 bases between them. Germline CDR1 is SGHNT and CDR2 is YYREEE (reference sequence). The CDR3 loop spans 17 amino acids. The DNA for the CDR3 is TGTGCCAGCAGCCCAAATAGGACTCTAGGAGCCAAAAACATTCAGTACTTC. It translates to CASSPNRTLGAKNIQYF.

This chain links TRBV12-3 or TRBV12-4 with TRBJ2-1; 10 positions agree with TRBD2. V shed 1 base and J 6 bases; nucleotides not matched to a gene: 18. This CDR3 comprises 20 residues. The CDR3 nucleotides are TGTGCCAGCAGTTTAGGGGAGCGGGGGGGCTTCCATCCCCCTCCCAATGAGCAGTTCTTC. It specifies CASSLGERGGFHPPPNEQFF.

This chain's CDR3 is CASSLEQGANTEAFF. The CDR3 DNA is TGTGCCAGCAGCTTAGAGCAGGGGGCGAACACTGAAGCTTTCTTT. The chain combines TRBV7-9 with TRBJ1-1; 8 bases fit TRBD1. The ends lost 1 base at V and 1 base at J; junction bases unmatched: 2. Germline values: CDR1 SEHNR, CDR2 FQNEAQ (reference sequence). This CDR3 comprises 15 residues.

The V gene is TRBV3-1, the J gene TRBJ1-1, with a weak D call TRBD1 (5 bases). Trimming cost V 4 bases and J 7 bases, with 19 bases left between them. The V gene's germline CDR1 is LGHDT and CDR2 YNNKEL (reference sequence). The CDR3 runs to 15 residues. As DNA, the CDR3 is TGTGCCAGCAGCCTCAATGAGGGGCACGGCCGTGAAGCTTTCTTT. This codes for CASSLNEGHGREAFF.

The CDR3 sequence is CASSLSQNNEQFF. CDR3 DNA sequence: TGTGCCAGCAGCTTATCACAGAACAATGAGCAGTTCTTC. This chain links TRBV7-7 with TRBJ2-1; no firm D call. CDR3 length: 13 residues. V was cut by 2 bases and J by 5 bases, with 7 bases left in between. CDR1 and CDR2 from the germline V gene are SSHAT and FNYEAQ (reference sequence).

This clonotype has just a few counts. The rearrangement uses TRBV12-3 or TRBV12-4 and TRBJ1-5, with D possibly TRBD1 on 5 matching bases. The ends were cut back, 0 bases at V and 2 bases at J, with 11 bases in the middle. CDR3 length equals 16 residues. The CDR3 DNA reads TGTGCCAGCAGTTTAGCCCCGGGGGAGGGCAATCAGCCCCAGCATTTT. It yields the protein CASSLAPGEGNQPQHF.

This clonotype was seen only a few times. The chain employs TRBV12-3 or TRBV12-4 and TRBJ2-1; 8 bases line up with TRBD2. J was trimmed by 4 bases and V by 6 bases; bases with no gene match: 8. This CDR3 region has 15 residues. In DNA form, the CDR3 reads TGTGCCAGCAGACTGACCGGGACTAGATACAATGAGCAGTTCTTC. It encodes CASRLTGTRYNEQFF.

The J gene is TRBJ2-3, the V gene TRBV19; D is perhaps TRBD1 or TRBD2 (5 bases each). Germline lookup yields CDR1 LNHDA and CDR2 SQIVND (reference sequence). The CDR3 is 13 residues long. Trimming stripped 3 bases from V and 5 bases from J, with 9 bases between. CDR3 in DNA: TGTGCCAGTAGTATGGGGGAAGGAGATACGCAGTATTTT. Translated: CASSMGEGDTQYF. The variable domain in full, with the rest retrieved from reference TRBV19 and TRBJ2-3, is DGGITQSPKYLFRKEGQNVTLSCEQNLNHDAMYWYRQDPGQGLRLIYYSQIVNDFQKGDIAEGYSVSREKKESFPLTVTSAQKNPTAFYLCASSMGEGDTQYFGPGTRLTVL.

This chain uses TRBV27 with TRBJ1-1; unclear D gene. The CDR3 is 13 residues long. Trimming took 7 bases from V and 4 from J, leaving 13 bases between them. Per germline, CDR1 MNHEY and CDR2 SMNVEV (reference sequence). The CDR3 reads CASIFGWGTEAFF. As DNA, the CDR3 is TGTGCCAGCATTTTTGGGTGGGGCACTGAAGCTTTCTTT.

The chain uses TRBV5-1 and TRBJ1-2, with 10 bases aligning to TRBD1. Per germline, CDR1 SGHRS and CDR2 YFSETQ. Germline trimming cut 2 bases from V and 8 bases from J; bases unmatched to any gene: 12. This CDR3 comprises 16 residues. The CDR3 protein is CASSFAGTGETEGYTF. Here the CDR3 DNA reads TGCGCCAGCAGCTTCGCCGGGACAGGGGAAACGGAAGGCTACACCTTC. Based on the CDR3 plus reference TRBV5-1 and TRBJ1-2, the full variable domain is KAGVTQTPRYLIKTRGQQVTLSCSPISGHRSVSWYQQTPGQGLQFLFEYFSETQRNKGNFPGRFSGRQFSNSRSEMNVSTLELGDSALYLCASSFAGTGETEGYTFGSGTRLTVV.

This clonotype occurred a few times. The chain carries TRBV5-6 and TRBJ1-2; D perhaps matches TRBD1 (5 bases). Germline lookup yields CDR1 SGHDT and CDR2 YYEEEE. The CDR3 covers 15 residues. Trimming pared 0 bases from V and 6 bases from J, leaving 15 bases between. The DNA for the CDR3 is TGTGCCAGCAGCTTGGCCCGGGGCGCCTTGGATGGCTACACCTTC. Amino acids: CASSLARGALDGYTF.

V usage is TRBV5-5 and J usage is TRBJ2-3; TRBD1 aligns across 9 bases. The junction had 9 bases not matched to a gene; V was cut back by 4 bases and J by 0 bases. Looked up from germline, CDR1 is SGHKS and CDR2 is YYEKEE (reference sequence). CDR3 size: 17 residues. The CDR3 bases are TGTGCCAGCAGCCTCCGGGCCGGGACAGGGAGCACAGATACGCAGTATTTT. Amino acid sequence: CASSLRAGTGSTDTQYF. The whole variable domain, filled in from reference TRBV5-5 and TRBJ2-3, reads DAGVTQSPTHLIKTRGQQVTLRCSPISGHKSVSWYQQVLGQGPQFIFQYYEKEERGRGNFPDRFSARQFPNYSSELNVNALLLGDSALYLCASSLRAGTGSTDTQYFGPGTRLTVL.

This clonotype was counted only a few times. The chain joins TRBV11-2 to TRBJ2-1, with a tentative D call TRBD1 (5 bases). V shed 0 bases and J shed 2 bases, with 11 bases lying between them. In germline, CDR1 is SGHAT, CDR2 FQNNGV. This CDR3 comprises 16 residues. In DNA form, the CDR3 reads TGTGCCAGCAGCTTAGAAAGGGGTTTGACCTACAATGAGCAGTTCTTC. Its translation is CASSLERGLTYNEQFF.

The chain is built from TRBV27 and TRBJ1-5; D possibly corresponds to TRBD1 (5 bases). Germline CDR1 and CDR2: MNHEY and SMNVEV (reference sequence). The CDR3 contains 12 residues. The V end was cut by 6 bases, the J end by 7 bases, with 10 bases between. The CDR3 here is CASRRGGQPQHF. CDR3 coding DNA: TGTGCCAGCAGGAGGGGAGGACAGCCCCAGCATTTT.

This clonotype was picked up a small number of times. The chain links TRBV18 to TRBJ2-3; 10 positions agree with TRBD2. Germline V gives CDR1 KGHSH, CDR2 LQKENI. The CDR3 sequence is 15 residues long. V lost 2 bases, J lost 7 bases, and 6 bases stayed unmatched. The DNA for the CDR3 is TGTGCCAGCTCACCAGACGCTAGCGGGGGATATACGCAGTATTTT. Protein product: CASSPDASGGYTQYF.

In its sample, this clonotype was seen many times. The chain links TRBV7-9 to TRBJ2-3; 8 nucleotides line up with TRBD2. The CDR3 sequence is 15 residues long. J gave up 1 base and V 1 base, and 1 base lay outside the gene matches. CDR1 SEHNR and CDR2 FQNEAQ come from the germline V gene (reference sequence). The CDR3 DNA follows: TGTGCCAGCAGCTTAGTTAGCGGGGGCACAGATACGCAGTATTTT. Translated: CASSLVSGGTDTQYF.

Here the CDR3 DNA reads TGTGCCAGCAGTGAAACTCCGGACAGCTCCTATGGCTACACCTTC. Translated: CASSETPDSSYGYTF. V is TRBV6-1 and J is TRBJ1-2; TRBD1 is a possible D gene (6 bases). The V end was cut by 2 bases, the J end by 4 bases, with 14 bases between. The CDR3 extends over 15 amino acids. The germline CDR1 and CDR2 sequences are MNHNS and SASEGT.

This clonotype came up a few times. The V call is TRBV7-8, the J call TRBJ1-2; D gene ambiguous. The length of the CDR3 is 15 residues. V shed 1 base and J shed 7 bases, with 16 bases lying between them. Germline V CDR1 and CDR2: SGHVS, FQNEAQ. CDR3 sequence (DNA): TGTGCCAGCAGCTTAGACAGTCCCCAGTATGGTGGCTACACCTTC. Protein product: CASSLDSPQYGGYTF.

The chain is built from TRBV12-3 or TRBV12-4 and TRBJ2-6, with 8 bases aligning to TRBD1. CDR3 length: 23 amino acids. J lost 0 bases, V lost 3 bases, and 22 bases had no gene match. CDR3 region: CASSFALRGQEINEVSGANVLTF. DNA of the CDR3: TGTGCCAGCAGTTTCGCCCTTAGGGGACAGGAGATCAACGAAGTCTCTGGGGCCAACGTCCTGACTTTC.

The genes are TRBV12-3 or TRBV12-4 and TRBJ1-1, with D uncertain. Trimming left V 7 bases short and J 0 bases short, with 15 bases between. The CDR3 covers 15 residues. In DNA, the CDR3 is TGTGCCAGCACCAAGGGCCGGCATCTGAACACTGAAGCTTTCTTT. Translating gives CASTKGRHLNTEAFF.

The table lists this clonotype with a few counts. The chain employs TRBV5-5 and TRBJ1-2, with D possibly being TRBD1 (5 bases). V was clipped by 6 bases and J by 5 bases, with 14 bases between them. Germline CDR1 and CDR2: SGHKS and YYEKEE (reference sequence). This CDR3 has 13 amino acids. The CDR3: CASTTPTEYGYTF. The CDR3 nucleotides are TGTGCCAGCACCACCCCGACAGAGTATGGCTACACCTTC. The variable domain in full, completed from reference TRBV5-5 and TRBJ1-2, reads DAGVTQSPTHLIKTRGQQVTLRCSPISGHKSVSWYQQVLGQGPQFIFQYYEKEERGRGNFPDRFSARQFPNYSSELNVNALLLGDSALYLCASTTPTEYGYTFGSGTRLTVV.

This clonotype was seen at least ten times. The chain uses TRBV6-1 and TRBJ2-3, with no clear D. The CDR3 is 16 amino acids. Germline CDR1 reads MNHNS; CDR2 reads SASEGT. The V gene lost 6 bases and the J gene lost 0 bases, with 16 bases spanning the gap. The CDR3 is CASSPMTLISTDTQYF. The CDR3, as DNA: TGTGCCAGCAGCCCTATGACTTTAATTAGCACAGATACGCAGTATTTT.

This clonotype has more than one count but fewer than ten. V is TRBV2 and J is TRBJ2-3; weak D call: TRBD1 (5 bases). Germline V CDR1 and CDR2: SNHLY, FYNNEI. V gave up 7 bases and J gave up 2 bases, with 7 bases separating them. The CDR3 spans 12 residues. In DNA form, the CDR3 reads TGTGCCAGCATCAGGGACACAGATACGCAGTATTTT. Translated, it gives CASIRDTDTQYF.

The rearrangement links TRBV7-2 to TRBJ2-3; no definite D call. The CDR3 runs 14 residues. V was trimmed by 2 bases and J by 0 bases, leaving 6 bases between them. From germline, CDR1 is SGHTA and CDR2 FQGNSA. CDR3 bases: TGTGCCAGCAGCTTATGGGCTAGCACAGATACGCAGTATTTT. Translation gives CASSLWASTDTQYF.